The present TCR beta chain was sequenced within a study of blood T cell repertoires in COVID-19. Study summary: COVID-19 samples, acute and convalescent, were from the United States, Italy and Spain. PBMCs, B-cell-depleted T cells, or T cells were the source of the cDNA or gDNA that made up the material.

V was cut by 0 bases and J by 0 bases, with 12 bases left in between. CDR1 and CDR2 from the germline V gene are SGDLS and YYNGEE. CDR3 length: 16 residues. Method: immunoSEQ multiplex PCR; TCRdb's copy keeps in-frame clones and lacks some. Of about 350,000 clones listed, 80% to 90% are singletons. Input material: peripheral blood. The clonotype originates from a man aged 25 to 45 with COVID-19, enrolled during active disease. This chain links TRBV9 with TRBJ1-1; D remains ambiguous. The CDR3 DNA is TGTGCCAGCAGCGTAGAACTTCCGATTATGAACACTGAAGCTTTCTTT. It encodes CASSVELPIMNTEAFF.